This paragraph reports one T cell receptor beta chain. Its target is unknown. V was shortened by 7 bases and J by 10 bases, with 11 bases between the two germline ends. The CDR3 is made up of 10 amino acids. Germline CDR1 reads DFQATT; CDR2 reads SNEGSKA (reference sequence). The entry originates in a study of OX40 agonist ivuxolimab in advanced cancers. Overall study context: Dosing consisted of intravenous ivuxolimab at 0.01 to 10 mg/kg every 2 weeks.

The repertoire was sequenced with immunoSEQ multiplex PCR; TCRdb's copy has only in-frame clones and lacks some. The data show 65,000 to 95,000 clones, around 85% seen once. Study results and caveats: Clonal expansion in partial responders at 0.1-3.0 mg/kg ranked among the lowest. The mean number of expanded clones was higher in CD8+ T cells than in CD4+.

This receptor was taken from an adult with an advanced solid tumor such as melanoma, head and neck, liver or kidney cancer. V gene TRBV20-1 combines with J gene TRBJ2-1; D is ambiguous. The specimen was CD4+ or CD8+ T cells sorted from blood, collected in a trial of the OX40 agonist ivuxolimab. The CDR3 nucleotides read TGCAGTGGCAAGGCGGAGGAGCAGTTCTTC. Its translation is CSGKAEEQFF.